Each of the 16 T cell receptor beta chains below was sequenced from the same sample in a study of OX40 agonist ivuxolimab in advanced cancers. TCRdb's copy holds only in-frame clones and misses some; the assay was immunoSEQ multiplex PCR. The sample carries 75,000 to 100,000 clones, over 90% recorded once. Here the sequenced sample was CD4+ or CD8+ T cells sorted from blood, taken in a trial of the OX40 agonist ivuxolimab. The origin of the receptors is an adult with an advanced solid tumor such as melanoma, head and neck, liver or kidney cancer.

The chain carries TRBV4-3 and TRBJ2-4; weak D call: TRBD2 (6 bases). V was cut by 1 base and J by 1 base, with 11 bases left in between. Germline V CDR1 and CDR2: LGHNA, YSLEER. The length of the CDR3 is 16 residues. The CDR3 bases are TGCGCCAGCAGCCAAGGGTACGGGAGTGCCAAAAACATTCAGTACTTC. Protein sequence: CASSQGYGSAKNIQYF.

This clone came up a few times. The genes are TRBV14 and TRBJ2-1; D could derive from TRBD1 or TRBD2 (5 bases each). V lost 4 bases to trimming and J lost 6 bases, with 16 bases between them. CDR3 length equals 15 residues. CDR1 is SGHDN and CDR2 is FVKESK in the germline V gene. The CDR3 DNA reads as TGTGCCAGCAGCCTCAGATTGGGGGTTGGCAATGAGCAGTTCTTC. The encoded protein is CASSLRLGVGNEQFF.

The chain couples TRBV7-2 to TRBJ2-1, with a possible D match to TRBD2 (6 bases). The CDR3 has 14 residues. V was clipped by 5 bases and J by 5 bases, with 13 bases between them. Looked up from germline, CDR1 is SGHTA and CDR2 is FQGNSA. This CDR3 reads CASSPPGLNNEQFF. The CDR3 coding sequence is TGTGCCAGCAGCCCTCCGGGACTGAACAATGAGCAGTTCTTC.

This chain uses TRBV5-1 with TRBJ2-6, with D possibly matching TRBD1 (6 bases). This CDR3 has 15 residues. Trimming stripped 5 bases from V and 0 bases from J, with 9 bases between. Germline V lookup: CDR1 SGHRS, CDR2 YFSETQ. The CDR3 nucleotides are TGCGCCAGCAGGCAGGACAGCTCTGGGGCCAACGTCCTGACTTTC. Residues: CASRQDSSGANVLTF.

The chain has TRBV5-1 and TRBJ2-1; 8 bases map to TRBD1. The trim removed 4 bases at V and 8 bases at J, leaving 8 bases unmatched. The CDR3 spans 14 residues. Germline CDR1 SGHRS, CDR2 YFSETQ. The CDR3 protein is CASSPGQGRDEQFF. The CDR3 DNA follows: TGCGCCAGCAGCCCTGGACAGGGACGCGATGAGCAGTTCTTC.

The V call is TRBV9, the J call TRBJ2-1; 8 positions agree with TRBD2. The J segment lost 4 bases and the V segment lost 0 bases, leaving 3 bases of the junction unmatched. CDR1 is SGDLS, CDR2 YYNGEE, per germline. This CDR3 is built from 15 residues. The CDR3 nucleotides are TGTGCCAGCAGCGTAGTAACTAGCGGTTACAATGAGCAGTTCTTC. This codes for CASSVVTSGYNEQFF.

V gene TRBV6-5 combines with J gene TRBJ1-2; 7 bases match TRBD1. V trimming: 4 bases; J trimming: 8 bases; junction bases outside the gene matches: 16. The CDR3 runs 16 residues. Germline CDR1 reads MNHEY; CDR2 reads SVGAGI. The CDR3 nucleotides are TGTGCCAGCAGTTTATTCTCAGGGGACAGACCGAAAGGCTACACCTTC. It codes for CASSLFSGDRPKGYTF.

V usage is TRBV6-9 and J usage is TRBJ2-1, with TRBD2 matching over 9 bases. CDR3 length: 15 amino acids. In germline, CDR1 is MNHGY, CDR2 SVAAGI. With V trimmed by 5 bases and J by 1 base, 3 bases remained unmatched. In nucleotides, the CDR3 is TGTGCCAGCAGTGAGAGCGGGAGGTCCTACAATGAGCAGTTCTTC. This translates into CASSESGRSYNEQFF.

The chain couples TRBV5-4 to TRBJ2-1, with D unclear. V gave up 4 bases and J gave up 12 bases, with 20 bases separating them. The CDR3 is 14 amino acids. Germline-derived CDR1 and CDR2 are SGHNT and YYREEE (reference sequence). CDR3 in DNA: TGTGCCAGCAGCCCGAAAGACTCCCACGACGGGCAGTTCTTC. It yields the protein CASSPKDSHDGQFF.

The chain is built from TRBV9 and TRBJ1-5; tentatively, D is TRBD1 (6 bases). Per the germline V gene, CDR1 is SGDLS and CDR2 is YYNGEE. The V end was cut by 5 bases, the J end by 3 bases, with 21 bases between. The CDR3 loop spans 17 amino acids. The chain's CDR3 is CASRDRIGGEVNQPQHF. In DNA form, the CDR3 reads TGTGCCAGCAGAGATCGCATAGGGGGTGAGGTCAATCAGCCCCAGCATTTT. Full variable domain (missing parts from reference TRBV9 and TRBJ1-5): DSGVTQTPKHLITATGQRVTLRCSPRSGDLSVYWYQQSLDQGLQFLIQYYNGEERAKGNILERFSAQQFPDLHSELNLSSLELGDSALYFCASRDRIGGEVNQPQHFGDGTRLSIL.

This clone was detected once. The rearrangement uses TRBV7-9 and TRBJ2-1; D unclear. The V and J ends lost 5 bases and 7 bases respectively, with 21 bases between them. Germline-derived CDR1 and CDR2 are SEHNR and FQNEAQ (reference sequence). This CDR3 is 16 amino acids long. The CDR3 here is CASSTDFQYFWNEQFF. Written as DNA, the CDR3 is TGTGCCAGCAGCACCGACTTCCAGTATTTTTGGAATGAGCAGTTCTTC.

This clone was seen a handful of times. The V call is TRBV5-6, the J call TRBJ1-5; D is ambiguous. Germline V gene sequence: CDR1 SGHDT, CDR2 YYEEEE. The CDR3 is 13 amino acids. V was clipped by 0 bases and J by 4 bases, with 5 bases between them. The CDR3 is CASSLAANQPQHF. DNA for the CDR3: TGTGCCAGCAGCTTGGCGGCAAATCAGCCCCAGCATTTT. The full variable domain, completed using reference TRBV5-6 and TRBJ1-5, is DAGVTQSPTHLIKTRGQQVTLRCSPKSGHDTVSWYQQALGQGPQFIFQYYEEEERQRGNFPDRFSGHQFPNYSSELNVNALLLGDSALYLCASSLAANQPQHFGDGTRLSIL.

The chain employs TRBV18 and TRBJ1-5; no firm D call. Germline loops: CDR1 KGHSH, CDR2 LQKENI. V was clipped by 4 bases and J by 8 bases, with 12 bases between them. CDR3 length: 13 amino acids. The CDR3 nucleotides are TGTGCCAGCTCACGGGCGGTCCAAGAGCCCCAGCATTTT. Its translation: CASSRAVQEPQHF.

V is TRBV10-3 and J is TRBJ1-1, with D tentatively TRBD1 (6 bases). Germline loops: CDR1 ENHRY, CDR2 SYGVKD. There are 14 residues in the CDR3. V shed 0 bases and J shed 6 bases, with 11 bases lying between them. The CDR3 DNA sequence: TGTGCCATCAGTGAGTCCGGAGGGGGGGCTGAAGCTTTCTTT. It specifies CAISESGGGAEAFF.

The CDR3 nucleotides read TGTGCCAGCAGTGAAGTGGGACAGGCATCCTACGAGCAGTACTTC. Translation: CASSEVGQASYEQYF. This chain uses TRBV6-1 with TRBJ2-7; TRBD1 matches 8 bases. Germline V gene sequence: CDR1 MNHNS, CDR2 SASEGT. V was pared by 1 base and J by 1 base, with 3 bases of the junction left unmatched. The CDR3 contains 15 residues.

This chain uses TRBV25-1 with TRBJ1-1; tentatively, D is TRBD1 (5 bases). The germline gives CDR1 MGHDK, CDR2 SYGVNS. There are 14 residues in the CDR3. Trimming pared 4 bases from V and 1 base from J, leaving 10 bases between. The CDR3 sequence: CASSGRGRNTEAFF. In DNA, the CDR3 is TGTGCCAGCAGTGGTCGGGGGAGGAACACTGAAGCTTTCTTT.